The clone carrying this T cell receptor (beta chain) was observed once. The record originates from a study of T cells in localized non-small cell lung cancer. The table came from immunoSEQ multiplex PCR; TCRdb's copy has only in-frame clones and leaves some out. The sample holds some 55,000 clones, approximately 80% seen once. This CDR3 spans 17 amino acids. V gave up 2 bases and J gave up 6 bases; unmatched junction bases: 11. Germline CDR1 SGHVS, CDR2 FQNEAQ. The receptor comes from a female donor older than 55 with stage II squamous cell lung carcinoma. The specimen comprised peripheral blood, sampled before any cancer treatment. This chain links TRBV7-8 with TRBJ1-5; 9 positions match TRBD1. The DNA for the CDR3 is TGTGCCAGCAGCTTAAGGTGGGGACAGGGAAGGGTTCAGCCCCAGCATTTT. The encoded protein is CASSLRWGQGRVQPQHF.